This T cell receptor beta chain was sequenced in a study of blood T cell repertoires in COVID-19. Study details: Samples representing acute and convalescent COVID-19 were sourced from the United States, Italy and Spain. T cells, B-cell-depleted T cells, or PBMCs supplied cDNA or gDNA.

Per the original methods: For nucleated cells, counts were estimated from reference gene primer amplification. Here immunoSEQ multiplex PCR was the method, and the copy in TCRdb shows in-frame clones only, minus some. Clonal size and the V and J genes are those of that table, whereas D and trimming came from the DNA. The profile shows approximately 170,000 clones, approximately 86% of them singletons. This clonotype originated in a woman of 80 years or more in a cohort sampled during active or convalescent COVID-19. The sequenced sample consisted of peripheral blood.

The CDR3 bases are TGCGCCAGCAATGATGGCGTGCGGGGTCGGGCTAGCACAGATACGCAGTATTTT. Its translation: CASNDGVRGRASTDTQYF. The J gene is TRBJ2-3, the V gene TRBV10-1; D may be TRBD2 (6 bases). There are 18 residues in the CDR3. CDR1 WNHNN and CDR2 SYGVQD come from the germline V gene (reference sequence). V lost 7 bases and J 0 bases, leaving 23 bases between the germline ends.